The 27 T cell receptor beta chains below all came from one sample that was sequenced in a study of blood T cell repertoires in COVID-19. The method was immunoSEQ multiplex PCR; TCRdb's version includes in-frame clones alone and lacks a portion of them. The sample lists some 300,000 clones, 85% to 90% occurring once. Sequenced: PBMCs or T cells enriched from blood (not recorded which). The receptors shown here come from a woman aged 55-70 years in a cohort exposed to, infected with or recovered from COVID-19 (not recorded which).

This sequence joins TRBV6-2 or TRBV6-3 and TRBJ1-2, with 11 bases matching TRBD1. Germline V lookup: CDR1 MNHEY, CDR2 SVGEGT. The junction had 7 bases not matched to a gene; V was cut back by 4 bases and J by 3 bases. The CDR3 runs to 16 residues. CDR3: CASSSIGQGADYGYTF. The CDR3 DNA follows: TGTGCCAGCAGTTCGATCGGACAGGGGGCCGACTATGGCTACACCTTC.

This chain links TRBV7-9 with TRBJ1-3, with D perhaps TRBD1 (6 bases). Germline V gene sequence: CDR1 SEHNR, CDR2 FQNEAQ (reference sequence). Trimming removed 5 bases at V and 0 bases at J, with 8 bases between. The length of the CDR3 is 14 residues. CDR3 in DNA: TGTGCCAGCAGCCGGGACAACTCTGGAAACACCATATATTTT. It translates to CASSRDNSGNTIYF. Combining the CDR3 with reference TRBV7-9 and TRBJ1-3 gives the whole variable domain DTGVSQNPRHKITKRGQNVTFRCDPISEHNRLYWYRQTLGQGPEFLTYFQNEAQLEKSRLLSDRFSAERPKGSFSTLEIQRTEQGDSAMYLCASSRDNSGNTIYFGEGSWLTVV.

This chain joins TRBV28 and TRBJ1-5; D call uncertain. Germline lookup yields CDR1 MDHEN and CDR2 SYDVKM. Trimming left V 3 bases short and J 0 bases short, with 9 bases between. There are 15 residues in the CDR3. CDR3 coding DNA: TGTGCCAGCAGTTTCGTTTCGGGTAGCAATCAGCCCCAGCATTTT. It translates to CASSFVSGSNQPQHF.

This clone was seen a handful of times. The chain employs TRBV28 and TRBJ2-6; no firm D call. Trimming stripped 8 bases from V and 4 bases from J, with 9 bases between. The V gene's germline CDR1 is MDHEN and CDR2 SYDVKM. The CDR3 is 13 residues long. The CDR3 nucleotides read TGTGCCAGCTCCCTAGAGGGGGCCAACGTCCTGACTTTC. This sequence encodes CASSLEGANVLTF.

Notes on this clone: The sample holds other DNA sequences that translate to the same CDR3. The DNA of the CDR3 is TGTGCCAGCAGCGTGCAGGGGTCCAACTCACCCCTCCACTTT. Translated, it gives CASSVQGSNSPLHF. The V call is TRBV9, the J call TRBJ1-6; maybe TRBD1 (6 bases). The germline V and J ends were trimmed by 2 bases and 10 bases, with 13 bases remaining between them. This CDR3 region has 14 residues. Germline V lookup: CDR1 SGDLS, CDR2 YYNGEE.

This chain joins TRBV10-2 and TRBJ1-2; D remains ambiguous. The ends were cut back, 6 bases at V and 7 bases at J, with 18 bases in the middle. Germline V gene sequence: CDR1 WSHSY, CDR2 SAAADI. The CDR3 spans 14 residues. CDR3 sequence reads: CASRTGPGIGGYTF. The CDR3 nucleotides read TGCGCCAGCAGAACGGGTCCGGGAATAGGTGGCTACACCTTC.

The chain is built from TRBV5-1 and TRBJ2-7; 8 positions match TRBD2. The CDR3 totals 16 residues. Trimming at V came to 3 bases and at J to 2 bases, leaving 10 bases not matched to a gene. Germline lookup yields CDR1 SGHRS and CDR2 YFSETQ. CDR3: CASSSHLSGAPYEQYF. The CDR3 coding sequence is TGCGCCAGCAGCTCACACCTTAGCGGGGCCCCCTACGAGCAGTACTTC.

The genes are TRBV6-6 and TRBJ2-3; D gene uncertain. Germline-derived CDR1 and CDR2 are MNHNY and SVGAGI (reference sequence). V dropped 6 bases and J dropped 1 base, with 11 bases sitting between them. The CDR3 runs 14 residues. The CDR3 DNA is TGTGCCAGCAGATCCCCTTTAGGCACAGATACGCAGTATTTT. This codes for CASRSPLGTDTQYF.

The rearrangement joins TRBV7-3 to TRBJ1-1, with D tentatively TRBD1 (5 bases). The CDR3 sequence is 14 residues long. Looked up from germline, CDR1 is SGHTA and CDR2 is FQGTGA. V lost 3 bases and J 5 bases, leaving 13 bases between the germline ends. This CDR3 is CASSFSGRETEAFF. CDR3 DNA sequence: TGTGCCAGCAGCTTTTCAGGGAGGGAGACTGAAGCTTTCTTT.

The V call is TRBV18, the J call TRBJ2-7, with TRBD1 matching 10 bases. The CDR3 extends over 16 amino acids. Germline assignment: CDR1 KGHSH and CDR2 LQKENI. J was trimmed by 5 bases and V by 3 bases; bases with no gene match: 10. The chain's CDR3 is CASSPTPGQGTNEQYF. The DNA for the CDR3 is TGTGCCAGCTCACCGACGCCGGGACAGGGGACCAACGAGCAGTACTTC.

J is TRBJ2-1 and V is TRBV28; 13 nucleotides agree with TRBD2. The CDR3 contains 15 residues. CDR1 and CDR2 (germline): MDHEN, SYDVKM. Losses at the gene ends were 6 bases for V and 7 bases for J; bases not matched to a gene: 6. The DNA of the CDR3 is TGTGCCAGCAGCTCCGGGACTAGCGGGATTAATGAGCAGTTCTTC. Amino acid sequence: CASSSGTSGINEQFF.

The CDR3 bases are TGTGCCACCAGTGGCGGAGCCAAAAACATTCAGTACTTC. The encoded protein is CATSGGAKNIQYF. This sequence joins TRBV24-1 and TRBJ2-4; D remains ambiguous. From germline, CDR1 is KGHDR and CDR2 SFDVKD. V was pared by 5 bases and J by 0 bases, with 4 bases between. CDR3 length: 13 amino acids.

In this sample, this clone turned up a few times. This chain's CDR3 is CASSQEGTSLTYEQYF. Written as DNA, the CDR3 is TGCGCCAGCAGCCAAGAGGGGACTAGCTTAACCTACGAGCAGTACTTC. The chain links TRBV4-1 to TRBJ2-7; 9 bases align to TRBD2. The CDR3 has 16 amino acids. Germline V gives CDR1 MGHRA, CDR2 YSYEKL. V shed 0 bases and J 2 bases; nucleotides not matched to a gene: 5.

V and J are TRBV18 and TRBJ1-1; 11 bases match TRBD1. Per germline, CDR1 KGHSH and CDR2 LQKENI. With V trimmed by 6 bases and J by 1 base, 4 bases remained unmatched. This CDR3 comprises 15 residues. The DNA of the CDR3 is TGTGCCAGCTCCCGCGGACAGGGGGCGAACACTGAAGCTTTCTTT. This translates into CASSRGQGANTEAFF.

The CDR3, as DNA: TGTGCCAGTAGTGCACGGGGGGGACTAGCGGGAGTTAGAGATACGCAGTATTTT. It is translated as CASSARGGLAGVRDTQYF. The chain is built from TRBV19 and TRBJ2-3; 14 positions agree with TRBD2. This CDR3 spans 18 amino acids. J gave up 5 bases and V 5 bases, and 12 bases lay outside the gene matches. CDR1 LNHDA and CDR2 SQIVND come from the germline V gene (reference sequence).

This clone came up once. This rearrangement joins TRBV7-9 to TRBJ2-5; the D gene is possibly TRBD2 (6 bases). Deletions cut 1 base from V and 4 bases from J, with 16 bases between. This CDR3 is built from 16 residues. Germline V CDR1 and CDR2: SEHNR, FQNEAQ (reference sequence). As DNA, the CDR3 is TGTGCCAGCAGCTTAGGTAGAGGAGGGTCGGGAGAGACCCAGTACTTC. This codes for CASSLGRGGSGETQYF.

V and J are TRBV13 and TRBJ2-1, with D uncertain. Germline CDR1 PRHDT, CDR2 FYEKMQ (reference sequence). Deletions cut 4 bases from V and 7 bases from J, with 17 bases between. The CDR3 runs to 15 residues. CDR3 region: CASSYSLNRPNEQFF. CDR3 nucleotides: TGTGCCAGCAGCTATAGCCTCAACCGACCTAATGAGCAGTTCTTC.

The rearrangement uses TRBV3-1 (or the pseudogene TRBV3-2) and TRBJ1-2; tentative D call: TRBD1 (5 bases). The CDR3 extends over 14 amino acids. The germline V gene has CDR1 LGHDT and CDR2 YNNKEL (reference sequence). V lost 6 bases and J 8 bases, leaving 19 bases between the germline ends. The CDR3: CASRPGLQSGGYTF. In DNA form, the CDR3 reads TGTGCCAGCAGACCGGGACTGCAATCTGGCGGCTACACCTTC.

The V gene is TRBV19, the J gene TRBJ2-7, with a possible D match to TRBD1 (6 bases). Per the germline V gene, CDR1 is LNHDA and CDR2 is SQIVND (reference sequence). The CDR3 length is 17 residues. V was pared by 5 bases and J by 1 base, with 21 bases between. The DNA for the CDR3 is TGTGCCAGTAGTCCCGGTTGGCAGGGGCCAGGTTCCTACGAGCAGTACTTC. Residues: CASSPGWQGPGSYEQYF.

This chain uses TRBV28 with TRBJ2-7; maybe TRBD2 (6 bases). The CDR3 contains 15 residues. Trimming cost V 7 bases and J 2 bases, with 18 bases left between them. Per the germline V gene, CDR1 is MDHEN and CDR2 is SYDVKM. In nucleotides, the CDR3 is TGTGCCAGCATCCAACGCGGGACTCTAACCTACGAGCAGTACTTC. Protein sequence: CASIQRGTLTYEQYF. The full variable domain, with the rest looked up from reference TRBV28 and TRBJ2-7, is DVKVTQSSRYLVKRTGEKVFLECVQDMDHENMFWYRQDPGLGLRLIYFSYDVKMKEKGDIPEGYSVSREKKERFSLILESASTNQTSMYLCASIQRGTLTYEQYFGPGTRLTVT.

The V gene is TRBV11-2, the J gene TRBJ2-3, with 8 bases fitting TRBD2. CDR1 is SGHAT, CDR2 FQNNGV, per germline. V lost 5 bases to trimming and J lost 4 bases; unmatched junction nucleotides: 11. CDR3 length: 16 amino acids. For the CDR3, the DNA is TGTGCCAGCAGCCCCCGACTAGCGCTAGTCTCAGATACGCAGTATTTT. Translating gives CASSPRLALVSDTQYF.

The CDR3 nucleotides are TGCGCCCGCACCTCAAAGGGGAGGGGGTACCAAGAGACCCAGTACTTC. Translating it yields CARTSKGRGYQETQYF. The rearrangement uses TRBV5-1 and TRBJ2-5; possible D gene TRBD2, 7 bases. CDR3 length: 16 residues. V shed 10 bases and J shed 0 bases, with 22 bases lying between them. Germline V lookup: CDR1 SGHRS, CDR2 YFSETQ.

V usage is TRBV28 and J usage is TRBJ2-1, with 9 positions matching TRBD2. V gave up 3 bases and J gave up 8 bases; unmatched junction bases: 8. CDR1 and CDR2 (germline): MDHEN, SYDVKM. The CDR3 loop spans 15 amino acids. The CDR3 sequence is CASSFEPAGGYEQFF. DNA of the CDR3: TGTGCCAGCAGTTTTGAACCAGCGGGAGGCTATGAGCAGTTCTTC.

The chain is built from TRBV29-1 and TRBJ1-5; TRBD1 might be the D (5 bases). The V and J ends lost 2 bases and 4 bases respectively, with 9 bases between them. The CDR3 extends over 13 amino acids. CDR1 SQVTM and CDR2 ANQGSEA come from the germline V gene. The CDR3 here is CSVESGDNQPQHF. CDR3 DNA: TGCAGCGTTGAATCGGGGGATAATCAGCCCCAGCATTTT.

J is TRBJ1-2 and V is TRBV20-1, with unresolved D. The germline gives CDR1 DFQATT, CDR2 SNEGSKA (reference sequence). The CDR3 is 10 residues long. V was clipped by 8 bases and J by 8 bases, with 12 bases between them. The DNA of the CDR3 is TGCAGTCCCGAACCCCGGGGCTACACCTTC. Translating it yields CSPEPRGYTF.

The V call is TRBV12-3 or TRBV12-4, the J call TRBJ2-7, with 8 bases identical to TRBD1. The CDR3 totals 12 residues. The V and J ends lost 8 bases and 2 bases, in that order; junction bases with no gene match: 2. The CDR3 is CASRQGPYEQYF. The CDR3 DNA reads TGTGCCAGCCGACAGGGGCCCTACGAGCAGTACTTC.

The chain recombines TRBV2 with TRBJ2-7; the D gene is possibly TRBD1 (5 bases). This CDR3 region has 13 residues. Trimming cost V 7 bases and J 4 bases, with 14 bases left between them. The germline gives CDR1 SNHLY, CDR2 FYNNEI. CDR3 protein: CASTDSRAYEQYF. Written as DNA, the CDR3 is TGTGCCAGCACCGACTCCAGGGCGTACGAGCAGTACTTC.